This T cell receptor (beta chain) is drawn from a study of blood T cell repertoires in COVID-19. Participants were aged 18 to 89 years from about two dozen US areas. The CDR3 extends over 12 amino acids. Germline-derived CDR1 and CDR2 are SNHLY and FYNNEI. V was pared by 7 bases and J by 8 bases, with 13 bases between. Original handling: From reference gene primer amplification, estimates of nucleated cell counts were derived. This table comes from immunoSEQ multiplex PCR, and its TCRdb copy is limited to in-frame clones, with some not included. For V, J and clone size, that table is used; D and trimming come from the DNA. The sample gives 160,000 or so clones, over 70% of which show up once; 5.6% is in the top ten.

The sequencing sample was made of PBMCs or T cells enriched from blood (not recorded which). The gene calls are TRBV2 and TRBJ2-3, with D tentatively TRBD2 (5 bases). This clonotype was obtained from a woman in her thirties or forties with acute COVID-19. The CDR3 nucleotides are TGTGCCAGCACCGATTCTGGAGGTACGCAGTATTTT. Translated, it gives CASTDSGGTQYF. The entire variable domain, with the rest obtained from reference TRBV2 and TRBJ2-3, is as follows: EPEVTQTPSHQVTQMGQEVILRCVPISNHLYFYWYRQILGQKVEFLVSFYNNEISEKSEIFDDQFSVERPDGSNFTLKIRSTKLEDSAMYFCASTDSGGTQYFGPGTRLTVL.